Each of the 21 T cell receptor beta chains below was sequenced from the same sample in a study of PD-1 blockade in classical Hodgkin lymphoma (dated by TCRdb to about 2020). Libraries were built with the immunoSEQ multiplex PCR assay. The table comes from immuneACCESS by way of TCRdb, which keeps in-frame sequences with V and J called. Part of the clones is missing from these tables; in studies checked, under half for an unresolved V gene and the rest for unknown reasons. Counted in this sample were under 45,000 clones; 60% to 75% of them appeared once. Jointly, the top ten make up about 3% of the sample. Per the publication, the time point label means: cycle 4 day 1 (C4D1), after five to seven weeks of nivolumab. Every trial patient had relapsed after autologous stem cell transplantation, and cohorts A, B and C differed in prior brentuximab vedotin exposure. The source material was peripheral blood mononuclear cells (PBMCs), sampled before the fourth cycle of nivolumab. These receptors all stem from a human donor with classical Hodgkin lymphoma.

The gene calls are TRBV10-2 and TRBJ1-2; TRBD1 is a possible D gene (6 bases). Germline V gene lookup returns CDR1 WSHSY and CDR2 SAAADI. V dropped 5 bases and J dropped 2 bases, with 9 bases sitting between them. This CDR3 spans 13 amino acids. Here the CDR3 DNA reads TGCGCCAGCAGTACTACAGGGAACTATGGCTACACCTTC. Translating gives CASSTTGNYGYTF.

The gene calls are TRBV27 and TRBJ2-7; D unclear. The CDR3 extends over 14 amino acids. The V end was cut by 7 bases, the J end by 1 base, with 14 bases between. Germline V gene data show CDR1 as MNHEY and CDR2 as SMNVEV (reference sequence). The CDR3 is CASTYRPGSYEQYF. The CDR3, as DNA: TGTGCCAGCACCTATCGCCCAGGTTCCTACGAGCAGTACTTC.

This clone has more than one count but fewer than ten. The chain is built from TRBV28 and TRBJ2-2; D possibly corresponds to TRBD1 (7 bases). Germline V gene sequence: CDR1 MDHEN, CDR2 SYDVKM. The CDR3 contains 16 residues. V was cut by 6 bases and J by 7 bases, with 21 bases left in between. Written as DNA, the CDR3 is TGTGCCAGCAGCATCGCTGGAGGGGGCGCCGGCGGGGAGCTGTTTTTT. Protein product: CASSIAGGGAGGELFF. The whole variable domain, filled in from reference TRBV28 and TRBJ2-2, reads DVKVTQSSRYLVKRTGEKVFLECVQDMDHENMFWYRQDPGLGLRLIYFSYDVKMKEKGDIPEGYSVSREKKERFSLILESASTNQTSMYLCASSIAGGGAGGELFFGEGSRLTVL.

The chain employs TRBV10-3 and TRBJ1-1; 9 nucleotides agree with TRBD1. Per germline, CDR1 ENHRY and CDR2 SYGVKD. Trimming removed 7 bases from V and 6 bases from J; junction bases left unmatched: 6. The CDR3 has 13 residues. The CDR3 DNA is TGTGCCATCAAAGGGACAGGGTTGGCTGAAGCTTTCTTT. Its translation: CAIKGTGLAEAFF.

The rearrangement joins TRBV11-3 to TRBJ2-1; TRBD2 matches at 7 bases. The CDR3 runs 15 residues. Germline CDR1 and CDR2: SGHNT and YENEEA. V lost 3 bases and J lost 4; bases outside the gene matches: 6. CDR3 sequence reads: CASSLSGLEYNEQFF. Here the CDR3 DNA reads TGTGCCAGCAGCTTGAGTGGACTAGAATACAATGAGCAGTTCTTC.

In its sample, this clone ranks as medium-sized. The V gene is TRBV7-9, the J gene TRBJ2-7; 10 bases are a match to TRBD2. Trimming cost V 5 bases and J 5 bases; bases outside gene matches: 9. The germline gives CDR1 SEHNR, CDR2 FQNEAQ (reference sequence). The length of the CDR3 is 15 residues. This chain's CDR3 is CASSTQRGGYHEQYF. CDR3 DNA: TGTGCCAGCAGCACCCAGCGGGGGGGCTACCACGAGCAGTACTTC. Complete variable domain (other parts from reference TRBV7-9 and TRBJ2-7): DTGVSQNPRHKITKRGQNVTFRCDPISEHNRLYWYRQTLGQGPEFLTYFQNEAQLEKSRLLSDRFSAERPKGSFSTLEIQRTEQGDSAMYLCASSTQRGGYHEQYFGPGTRLTVT.

CDR3 residues: CASQDRGREKLFF. The CDR3, as DNA: TGTGCCAGCCAAGACAGGGGACGTGAAAAACTGTTTTTT. The rearrangement uses TRBV25-1 and TRBJ1-4, with 8 bases fitting TRBD1. This CDR3 has 13 amino acids. Trimming took 8 bases from V and 7 from J; bases not matched to a gene: 6. Germline CDR1 MGHDK, CDR2 SYGVNS.

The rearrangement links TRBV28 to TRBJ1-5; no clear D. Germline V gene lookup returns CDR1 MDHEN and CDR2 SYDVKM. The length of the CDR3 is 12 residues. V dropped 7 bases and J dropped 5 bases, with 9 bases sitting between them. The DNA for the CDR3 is TGTGCCAGCACTCGGGAATATCAGCCCCAGCATTTT. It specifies CASTREYQPQHF.

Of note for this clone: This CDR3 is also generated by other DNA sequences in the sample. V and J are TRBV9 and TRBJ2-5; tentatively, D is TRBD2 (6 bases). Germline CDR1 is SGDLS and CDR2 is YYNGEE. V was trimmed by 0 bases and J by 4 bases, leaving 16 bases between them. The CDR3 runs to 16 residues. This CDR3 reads CASSVGGGDGRETQYF. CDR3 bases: TGTGCCAGCAGCGTAGGGGGTGGGGACGGGAGAGAGACCCAGTACTTC.

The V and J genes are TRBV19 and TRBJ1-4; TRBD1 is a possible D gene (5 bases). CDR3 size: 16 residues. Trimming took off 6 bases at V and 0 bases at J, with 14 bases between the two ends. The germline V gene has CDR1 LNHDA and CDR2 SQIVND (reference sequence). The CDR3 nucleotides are TGTGCCAGTAGCCCCGAGCTCAGGGCAACTAATGAAAAACTGTTTTTT. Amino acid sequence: CASSPELRATNEKLFF.

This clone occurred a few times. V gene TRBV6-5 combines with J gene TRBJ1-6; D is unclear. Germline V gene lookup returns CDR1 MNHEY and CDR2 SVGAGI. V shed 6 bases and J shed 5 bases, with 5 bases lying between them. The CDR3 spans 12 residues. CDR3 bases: TGTGCCAGCAGCCGACATAATTCACCCCTCCACTTT. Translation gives CASSRHNSPLHF.

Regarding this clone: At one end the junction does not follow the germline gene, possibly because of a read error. The CDR3 DNA reads TGCGCCAGCAGCCAGCCAGGGGGTCCCGTGGGCTTT. It is translated as CASSQPGGPVGF. The rearrangement uses TRBV4-3 and TRBJ1-1; 7 bases are a match to TRBD1. The CDR3 consists of 12 residues. Germline assignment: CDR1 LGHNA and CDR2 YSLEER.

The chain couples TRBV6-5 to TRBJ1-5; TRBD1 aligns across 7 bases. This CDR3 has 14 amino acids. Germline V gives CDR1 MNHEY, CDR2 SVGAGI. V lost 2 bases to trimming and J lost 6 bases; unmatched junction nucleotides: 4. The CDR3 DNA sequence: TGTGCCAGCAGTTACGATAGGGGGCGTCAGCCCCAGCATTTT. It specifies CASSYDRGRQPQHF.

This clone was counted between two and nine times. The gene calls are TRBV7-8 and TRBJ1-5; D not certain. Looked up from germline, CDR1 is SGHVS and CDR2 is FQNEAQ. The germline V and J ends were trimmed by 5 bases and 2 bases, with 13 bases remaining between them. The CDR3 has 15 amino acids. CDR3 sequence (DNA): TGTGCCAGCAGCGGACGGGAGGCAGGCAATCAGCCCCAGCATTTT. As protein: CASSGREAGNQPQHF.

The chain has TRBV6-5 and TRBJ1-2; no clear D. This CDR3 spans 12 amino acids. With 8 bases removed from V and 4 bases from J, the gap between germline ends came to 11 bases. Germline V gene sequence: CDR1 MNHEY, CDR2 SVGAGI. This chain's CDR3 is CASRGRSYGYTF. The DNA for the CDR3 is TGTGCCAGCCGGGGAAGGAGCTATGGCTACACCTTC.

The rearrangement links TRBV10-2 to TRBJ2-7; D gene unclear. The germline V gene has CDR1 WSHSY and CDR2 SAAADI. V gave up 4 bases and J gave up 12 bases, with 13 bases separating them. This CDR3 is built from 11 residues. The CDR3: CASSGGGVAYF. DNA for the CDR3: TGCGCCAGCAGTGGAGGCGGAGTAGCGTACTTC.

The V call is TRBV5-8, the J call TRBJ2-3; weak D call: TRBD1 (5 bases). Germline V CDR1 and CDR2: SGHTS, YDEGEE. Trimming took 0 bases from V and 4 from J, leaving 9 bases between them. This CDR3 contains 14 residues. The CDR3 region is CASSLAQGSDTQYF. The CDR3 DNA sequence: TGTGCCAGCAGCTTGGCCCAGGGCTCAGATACGCAGTATTTT.

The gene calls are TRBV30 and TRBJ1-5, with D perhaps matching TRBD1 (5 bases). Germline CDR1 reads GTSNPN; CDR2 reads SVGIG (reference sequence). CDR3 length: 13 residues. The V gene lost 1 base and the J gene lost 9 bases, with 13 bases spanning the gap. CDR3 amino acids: CAWSGGGEGPQHF. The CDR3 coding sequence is TGTGCCTGGAGTGGGGGGGGAGAGGGGCCCCAGCATTTT.

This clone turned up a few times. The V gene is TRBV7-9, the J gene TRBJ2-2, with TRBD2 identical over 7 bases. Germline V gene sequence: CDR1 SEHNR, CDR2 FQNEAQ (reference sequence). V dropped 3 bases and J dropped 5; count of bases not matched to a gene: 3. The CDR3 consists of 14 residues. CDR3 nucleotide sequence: TGTGCCAGCAGCTTTCCGGGAGGTACCGGGGAGCTGTTTTTT. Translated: CASSFPGGTGELFF. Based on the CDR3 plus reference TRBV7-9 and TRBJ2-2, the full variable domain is DTGVSQNPRHKITKRGQNVTFRCDPISEHNRLYWYRQTLGQGPEFLTYFQNEAQLEKSRLLSDRFSAERPKGSFSTLEIQRTEQGDSAMYLCASSFPGGTGELFFGEGSRLTVL.

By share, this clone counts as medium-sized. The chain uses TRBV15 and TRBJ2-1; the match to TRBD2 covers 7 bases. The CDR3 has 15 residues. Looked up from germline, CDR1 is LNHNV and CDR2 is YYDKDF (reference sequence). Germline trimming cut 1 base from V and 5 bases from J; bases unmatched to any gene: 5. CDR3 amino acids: CATSRGREPHNEQFF. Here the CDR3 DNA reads TGTGCCACCAGCAGAGGGCGGGAGCCCCACAATGAGCAGTTCTTC. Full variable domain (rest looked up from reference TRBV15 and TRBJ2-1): DAMVIQNPRYQVTQFGKPVTLSCSQTLNHNVMYWYQQKSSQAPKLLFHYYDKDFNNEADTPDNFQSRRPNTSFCFLDIRSPGLGDTAMYLCATSRGREPHNEQFFGPGTRLTVL.

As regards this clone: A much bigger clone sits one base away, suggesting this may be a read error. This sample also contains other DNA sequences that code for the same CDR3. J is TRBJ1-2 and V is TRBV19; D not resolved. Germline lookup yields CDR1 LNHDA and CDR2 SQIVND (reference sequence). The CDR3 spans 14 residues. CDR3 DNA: TGTGCCAGTAGTATAGAGGCATCGACAAATGGCTACACCTTT. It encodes CASSIEASTNGYTF.